This T cell receptor (beta chain) was retrieved from a study of shared clonotypes between healthy human individuals. Overall study findings and caveats: Naive CD4 clonotypes were shared across several donors at 5% to 6%. In general, naive subsets displayed greater estimated richness than memory subsets did. Blood was the only sampled material, and tissue repertoires likely differ.

How the authors handled the data: Junction-only immunoSEQ data arrived without quality scores, meaning filtering differed. The protocol was immunoSEQ multiplex PCR, while the TCRdb copy is restricted to in-frame clones and leaves out a portion. V, J and clone size are taken as reported in that table, and D and trimming were inferred from the DNA itself. There are just over 2,000,000 clones in the sample; roughly 94% occur only once, and roughly 0.13% lies in the top ten. The CDR3 runs to 16 residues. Per the germline V gene, CDR1 is LGHNT and CDR2 is FRNRAP. V lost 1 base, J lost 2 bases, and 12 bases lay in between. Details on this clone: Its antigen is undetermined.

The sequence derives from a man aged 18 to 29 in good health. The chain couples TRBV12-5 to TRBJ2-1, with D possibly TRBD2 on 6 matching bases. Sequencing was carried out using naive CD4+ T cells sorted from blood. Regarding subset: CD45RA+ positively selected. CDR3 DNA: TGTGCTAGTGGTTTGGGGCGGGACCCGCCCTACAATGAGCAGTTCTTC. This encodes CASGLGRDPPYNEQFF.